The T cell receptor (beta chain) under discussion was sequenced for a study of vaccination effects on CD4 cells after COVID-19. For the study at large: Researchers obtained post-vaccine samples at a median of 72 days past the second dose. Study results and limitations: Long after vaccination, the clones induced by infection and by vaccine shrank markedly in size.

From germline, CDR1 is SGHTA and CDR2 FQGTGA. The V and J ends lost 3 bases and 0 bases respectively, with 9 bases between them. The CDR3 is made up of 15 amino acids. Sequenced by immunoSEQ multiplex PCR; TCRdb stores in-frame clones only, minus some. This sample has 64,000 or so clones, with around 80% found just once. Comment on this clone: As yet, its antigen is unknown.

Antigen-specific CD4+ T cells were expanded (with viral peptide pools) by the ViraFEST assay ahead of sequencing. The culture ran for about 10 days, and then CD4+ T cells were isolated. The cohort was immunized with two doses of either the BNT162b2 or mRNA-1273 vaccine. The chain links TRBV7-3 to TRBJ2-1; D is ambiguous. This clonotype was sampled from a human donor who received a COVID-19 vaccine. This specimen was CD4+ T cells from PBMCs cultured with HCoV-OC43 spike peptides, taken after COVID-19 vaccination. As to subset: HCoV-OC43 spike overlapping peptide pool stimulation. CDR3 nucleotides: TGTGCCAGCAGCTTTTCAGCGAGCTCCTACAATGAGCAGTTCTTC. This translates into CASSFSASSYNEQFF. Full variable domain (rest looked up from reference TRBV7-3 and TRBJ2-1): GAGVSQTPSNKVTEKGKYVELRCDPISGHTALYWYRQSLGQGPEFLIYFQGTGAADDSGLPNDRFFAVRPEGSVSTLKIQRTERGDSAVYLCASSFSASSYNEQFFGPGTRLTVL.